This T cell receptor (beta chain) came from a study of human T cells and chemical hapten exposure. Each CDR3 protein is one row after TCRdb ran MiXCR on the RACE reads. The table lists more than 150,000 distinct CDR3 sequences, approximately 24% of them singletons, with approximately 2.3% in the top ten. V lost 6 bases and J 8 bases, leaving 7 bases between the germline ends. The CDR3 runs to 11 residues. The time point was: patch test 3, about 24 weeks after DPC sensitization. Treatment in this sample: therapeutic diphenylcyclopropenone sensitization with weekly scalp DPC. The sample in question was whole blood, obtained in connection with sensitization to the hapten diphenylcyclopropenone (DPC). The chain joins TRBV12-3 or TRBV12-4 to TRBJ2-2; possible D gene TRBD2, 6 bases. The sequence was obtained from a woman in her 40s with alopecia areata. Some clones in this sample may be carry-over from other donors' samples. CDR3 region: CASRGLGELFF. DNA of the CDR3: TGTGCCAGCAGAGGACTAGGGGAGCTGTTTTTT.